This note documents a single TCR beta chain sequence. The table came from immunoSEQ multiplex PCR; TCRdb's copy has only in-frame clones and leaves some out. The sample includes some 70,000 clones, approximately 90% of them seen just once. With 4 bases removed from V and 0 bases from J, the gap between germline ends came to 13 bases. The length of the CDR3 is 16 residues. Per germline, CDR1 WSHSY and CDR2 SAAADI. This sample is drawn from a study of blood T cell repertoires in COVID-19. The TCR comes from a man in his 60s with acute or convalescent COVID-19. The chain links TRBV10-2 to TRBJ2-1; D gene unclear. Material for sequencing was peripheral blood. The CDR3 region is CASSVRFQSSYNEQFF. In nucleotides, the CDR3 is TGCGCCAGCAGTGTTCGGTTTCAAAGCTCCTACAATGAGCAGTTCTTC.